This T cell receptor (beta chain) appears in the sequencing data of a study of T cell responses to AZD1222 COVID-19 vaccine. Some clones are missing from TCRdb's copy, which holds only in-frame ones; the method was immunoSEQ multiplex PCR. The data show around 160,000 clones, around 94% seen once. CDR3 size: 17 residues. CDR1 and CDR2 from the germline V gene are SGHVS and FQNEAQ. V was shortened by 1 base and J by 6 bases, with 18 bases between the two germline ends. The sample consisted of peripheral blood, taken 28 days after the second AZD1222 dose. This chain joins TRBV7-8 and TRBJ2-2; D is perhaps TRBD2 (6 bases). This sequence originates from an adult who received the AZD1222 COVID-19 vaccine. The CDR3 sequence is CASSLGRGREAPGELFF. The CDR3 DNA sequence: TGTGCCAGCAGCTTAGGAAGGGGAAGGGAGGCTCCCGGGGAGCTGTTTTTT.